A selection of T cell receptor beta chains follows, all from one sample in a study of blood T cell repertoires in COVID-19. The assay was immunoSEQ multiplex PCR, and TCRdb's table has in-frame clones only and misses some. The table shows 65,000 to 80,000 clones, with around nine tenths occurring only once. Sequencing was carried out using peripheral blood. Receptors were obtained from a human donor in a cohort sampled during active COVID-19. Both conserved end residues are part of each CDR3. D genes are given only for firm matches. Only part of the rows carry a size: once, few, many, or a class if the clone is expanded.

V	J	D	size	CDR3	DNA
TRBV30	TRBJ1-6	-	-	CAWSLQMDWSPLHF	TGTGCCTGGAGTTTACAGATGGACTGGTCACCCCTCCACTTT
TRBV4-2	TRBJ2-2	TRBD2	-	CASSLSGGDTGELFF	TGTGCCAGCAGCCTAAGCGGGGGGGATACCGGGGAGCTGTTTTTT
TRBV4-3	TRBJ2-3	-	-	CASSQSSRGPDTQYF	TGCGCCAGCAGCCAAAGTAGTAGGGGCCCAGATACGCAGTATTTT
TRBV4-1	TRBJ2-1	-	-	CASSHPWTDYNEQFF	TGCGCCAGCAGCCATCCCTGGACAGATTACAATGAGCAGTTCTTC
TRBV14	TRBJ1-1	TRBD1	-	CASSPLGTGYSADTEAFF	TGTGCCAGCAGCCCCCTCGGGACAGGGTATTCGGCGGACACTGAAGCTTTCTTT
TRBV27	TRBJ1-1	-	-	CASTPGGAPNTEAFF	TGTGCCAGCACCCCCGGGGGGGCGCCGAACACTGAAGCTTTCTTT
TRBV4-1	TRBJ2-4	-	-	CASSQGGQGVKNIQYF	TGCGCCAGCAGCCAAGGGGGGCAGGGCGTCAAAAACATTCAGTACTTC
TRBV10-1	TRBJ2-7	TRBD1	-	CASSGPPGQGKDEQYF	TGCGCCAGCAGTGGCCCACCTGGACAGGGTAAGGACGAGCAGTACTTC
TRBV7-2	TRBJ2-7	-	-	CASSFGSAREQYF	TGTGCCAGCAGCTTTGGTAGCGCGAGAGAGCAGTACTTC
TRBV7-2	TRBJ2-5	TRBD1	once	CASSPGQRQETQYF	TGTGCCAGCAGCCCGGGACAGAGACAAGAGACCCAGTACTTC
TRBV6-6	TRBJ1-6	TRBD1	-	CASSLPAGTGVLQERSPLHF	TGTGCCAGCAGCCTGCCCGCCGGGACAGGGGTCTTACAAGAGCGTTCACCCCTCCACTTT
TRBV4-1	TRBJ2-7	-	-	CASSPLPNSYEQYF	TGCGCCAGCAGCCCCCTACCGAACTCCTACGAGCAGTACTTC
TRBV4-1	TRBJ1-4	TRBD1	once	CASSQGRGLANEKLFF	TGCGCCAGCAGCCAAGGGAGGGGGCTGGCTAATGAAAAACTGTTTTTT
TRBV7-2	TRBJ2-7	TRBD2	-	CASSRLAGGPHEQYF	TGTGCCAGCAGCAGACTAGCGGGGGGGCCCCACGAGCAGTACTTC
TRBV6-2/TRBV6-3	TRBJ2-5	TRBD1	-	CASSRQGAMETQYF	TGTGCCAGCAGCAGACAGGGCGCCATGGAGACCCAGTACTTC
TRBV11-1	TRBJ1-1	-	-	CASSAQNPRNTEAFF	TGTGCCAGCAGCGCACAGAACCCCAGAAACACTGAAGCTTTCTTT
TRBV5-6	TRBJ1-1	-	-	CASSFTGITEAFF	TGTGCCAGCAGCTTCACAGGGATTACTGAAGCTTTCTTT
TRBV7-2	TRBJ2-7	TRBD1	-	CASSTYRGPTYEQYF	TGTGCCAGCAGCACTTACAGGGGCCCAACCTACGAGCAGTACTTC
TRBV5-1	TRBJ1-1	-	-	CASSLQVMNTEAFF	TGCGCCAGCAGCCTACAGGTCATGAACACTGAAGCTTTCTTT
TRBV10-3	TRBJ2-7	-	-	CAISKQGYEQYF	TGTGCCATCAGTAAACAGGGCTACGAGCAGTACTTC
TRBV7-9	TRBJ2-4	TRBD1	-	CASSRQGKIAKNIQYF	TGTGCCAGCAGCAGACAGGGGAAGATAGCCAAAAACATTCAGTACTTC